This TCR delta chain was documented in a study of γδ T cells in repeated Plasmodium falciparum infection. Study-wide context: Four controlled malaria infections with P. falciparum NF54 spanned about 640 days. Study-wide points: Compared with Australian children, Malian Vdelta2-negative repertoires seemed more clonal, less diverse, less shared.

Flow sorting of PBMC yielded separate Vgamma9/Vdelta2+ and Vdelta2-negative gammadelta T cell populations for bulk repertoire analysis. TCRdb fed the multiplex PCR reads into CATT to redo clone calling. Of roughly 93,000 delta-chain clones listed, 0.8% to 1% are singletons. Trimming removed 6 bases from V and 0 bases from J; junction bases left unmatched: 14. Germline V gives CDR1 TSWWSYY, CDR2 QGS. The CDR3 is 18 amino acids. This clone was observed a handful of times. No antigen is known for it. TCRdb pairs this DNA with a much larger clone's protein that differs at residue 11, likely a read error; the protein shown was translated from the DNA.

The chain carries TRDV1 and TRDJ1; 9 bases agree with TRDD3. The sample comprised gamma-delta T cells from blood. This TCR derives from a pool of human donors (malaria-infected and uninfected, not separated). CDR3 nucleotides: TGTGCTCTTGGAGGAACGGACGGGGGATACCCCTACACCGATAAACTCATCTTT. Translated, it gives CALGGTDGGYPYTDKLIF.